This TCR beta chain was sequenced for a study of Ad26.COV2.S vaccination and SARS-CoV-2 variants. Unmatched junction bases numbered 4, after V lost 0 bases and J lost 0 bases. CDR3 length: 16 residues. The germline V gene has CDR1 SGHRS and CDR2 YFSETQ. Stated treatment: roughly 19 received Ad26.COV2.S at low or high dose, single or two shots; roughly five received placebo; per-sample allocation not given. Specimens were obtained on day 63 following the first vaccine or placebo injection. Adults aged 18-55 years in Boston included the donor. Spike of the Wuhan-strain SARS-CoV-2 was expressed by an Ad26 vector, which formed the vaccine. Some clones are missing from TCRdb's copy, which holds only in-frame ones; the method was immunoSEQ multiplex PCR. The sample carries about 250,000 clones, roughly nine tenths recorded once.

The genes are TRBV5-1 and TRBJ2-3; 7 bases are shared with TRBD2. The clonotype comes from a person aged 18-60 years who received the Ad26.COV2.S COVID-19 vaccine or a placebo. Sequenced here: peripheral blood, sampled in a trial of Ad26.COV2.S vaccine versus placebo. This CDR3 is CASSLAGGSSTDTQYF. CDR3 bases: TGCGCCAGCAGCTTGGCAGGCGGGAGTAGCACAGATACGCAGTATTTT. Complete variable domain (other parts from reference TRBV5-1 and TRBJ2-3): KAGVTQTPRYLIKTRGQQVTLSCSPISGHRSVSWYQQTPGQGLQFLFEYFSETQRNKGNFPGRFSGRQFSNSRSEMNVSTLELGDSALYLCASSLAGGSSTDTQYFGPGTRLTVL.